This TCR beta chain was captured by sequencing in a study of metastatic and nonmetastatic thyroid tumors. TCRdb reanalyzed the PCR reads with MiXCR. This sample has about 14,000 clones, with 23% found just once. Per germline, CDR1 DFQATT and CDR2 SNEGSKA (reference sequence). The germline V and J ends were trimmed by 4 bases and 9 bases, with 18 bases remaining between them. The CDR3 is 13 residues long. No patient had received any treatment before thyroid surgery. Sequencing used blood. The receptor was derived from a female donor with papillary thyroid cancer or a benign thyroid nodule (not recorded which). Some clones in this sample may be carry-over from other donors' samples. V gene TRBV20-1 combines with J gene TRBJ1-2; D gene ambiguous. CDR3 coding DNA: TGCAGTGCTATGGCTCAGTGTGTGGGGTGCTACACCTTC. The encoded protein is CSAMAQCVGCYTF.